The entry below describes one T cell receptor (beta chain). The entry originates in a study of blood T cell repertoires in COVID-19. CDR1 SNHLY and CDR2 FYNNEI come from the germline V gene. The CDR3 runs 14 residues. Trimming removed 6 bases from V and 2 bases from J, with 10 bases in between. Authors' processing steps: By means of reference gene primer amplification, nucleated cell counts were estimated. Sequencing used immunoSEQ multiplex PCR; TCRdb keeps in-frame clones, though not all of them. That table supplies the V and J calls and clone size; D and trimming were determined from the DNA. The sample comprises some 300,000 clones, 89% of which are singletons, and over 8% rests with the top ten.

The sequence was obtained from a woman between 40 and 55 years old who had recovered from COVID-19. Sequenced sample: PBMCs or T cells enriched from blood (not recorded which). The genes are TRBV2 and TRBJ2-2; TRBD2 might be the D (6 bases). CDR3 nucleotide sequence: TGTGCCAGCAGGGGGGACTCCAACACCGGGGAGCTGTTTTTT. Translated, it gives CASRGDSNTGELFF.